This T cell receptor beta chain was recovered during a study of Graves' ophthalmopathy and Graves' hyperthyroidism. Notes on the study in general: Clonotypes were expanded in thyroid at above 0.001 frequency, and most also appeared in blood.

Patients newly diagnosed with hyperthyroidism, under 2 months' duration, were aged 18 to 65, the study reports. The diagnostic workup employed clinical symptoms, serum thyroxine, TRAb, thyroid ultrasound and orbital computed tomography. This CDR3 comprises 14 residues. The germline V and J ends were trimmed by 4 bases and 2 bases, with 11 bases remaining between them. From germline, CDR1 is LGHNA and CDR2 YNFKEQ. This clonotype was found many times. The antigen is unknown. Amplification of TCR beta CDR3 regions used RNA transcripts. Scientists carried out first-round RT-PCR using HTBI primers and then a second-round multiplex PCR. Each CDR3 protein is one row after TCRdb ran MiXCR on the multiplex PCR reads. Of about 1.2 million distinct CDR3 sequences listed, about 35% are singletons.

Sequenced input: peripheral blood or thyroid tissue (not recorded which). This clonotype was obtained from an adult man with Graves' hyperthyroidism. The chain employs TRBV4-2 and TRBJ1-2; tentatively, D is TRBD1 (5 bases). The CDR3 DNA follows: TGTGCCAGCAGCCCTATCGGGGGGAACTATGGCTACACCTTC. Protein sequence: CASSPIGGNYGYTF.